Presented here are 17 T cell receptor beta chains from one specimen sequenced in a study of blood T cell repertoires in COVID-19. The data were produced by immunoSEQ multiplex PCR, yet TCRdb's version contains in-frame clones alone and is incomplete. Here the sample spans around 87,000 clones, about 90% being singletons. The sequenced sample consisted of peripheral blood. The source is a human donor with active COVID-19. The donor label of this sample is uncertain.

This clone appeared a few times. The chain links TRBV4-3 to TRBJ1-2; D unresolved. The CDR3 length is 15 residues. Germline V gene data show CDR1 as LGHNA and CDR2 as YSLEER. Trimming stripped 1 base from V and 2 bases from J, with 11 bases between. CDR3 sequence: CASSQALRGNYGYTF. The CDR3 DNA follows: TGCGCCAGCAGCCAAGCGCTCCGAGGAAACTATGGCTACACCTTC.

The V and J genes are TRBV2 and TRBJ2-5; a weak D match, TRBD1 (6 bases). The germline V and J ends were trimmed by 6 bases and 3 bases, with 11 bases remaining between them. The CDR3 is 13 amino acids. The V gene's germline CDR1 is SNHLY and CDR2 FYNNEI. CDR3 DNA sequence: TGTGCCAGCAGCGTCGGACAGAAAGAGACCCAGTACTTC. Residues: CASSVGQKETQYF. Filled out from reference TRBV2 and TRBJ2-5, the complete variable domain reads EPEVTQTPSHQVTQMGQEVILRCVPISNHLYFYWYRQILGQKVEFLVSFYNNEISEKSEIFDDQFSVERPDGSNFTLKIRSTKLEDSAMYFCASSVGQKETQYFGPGTRLLVL.

The chain links TRBV6-5 to TRBJ2-1; no clear D. The germline V gene has CDR1 MNHEY and CDR2 SVGAGI. The ends were cut back, 6 bases at V and 6 bases at J, with 9 bases in the middle. This CDR3 has 12 amino acids. Written as DNA, the CDR3 is TGTGCCAGCAGCGCTCCTAGCAATGAGCAGTTCTTC. Its translation is CASSAPSNEQFF.

This chain joins TRBV7-8 and TRBJ2-7, with D unresolved. Germline CDR1 SGHVS, CDR2 FQNEAQ. The V and J ends lost 5 bases and 4 bases respectively, with 18 bases between them. This CDR3 contains 15 residues. The CDR3 bases are TGTGCCAGCAGCCCAGGCTCCCCTACCAATTACGAGCAGTACTTC. Translated: CASSPGSPTNYEQYF.

The chain employs TRBV6-5 and TRBJ1-1, with no clear D. The CDR3 has 12 residues. Per germline, CDR1 MNHEY and CDR2 SVGAGI. The ends were cut back, 5 bases at V and 7 bases at J, with 11 bases in the middle. The CDR3 DNA reads TGTGCCAGCAGTCAAACAAGACATGAAGCTTTCTTT. Protein sequence: CASSQTRHEAFF.

V gene TRBV7-2 combines with J gene TRBJ2-2; TRBD2 matches 9 bases. CDR3 size: 20 residues. Germline CDR1 SGHTA, CDR2 FQGNSA. J gave up 4 bases and V 0 bases, and 15 bases lay outside the gene matches. The CDR3: CASSLAQLAGRTSSTGELFF. Written as DNA, the CDR3 is TGTGCCAGCAGCTTAGCACAACTAGCGGGCCGTACCTCGAGCACCGGGGAGCTGTTTTTT.

The chain links TRBV10-3 to TRBJ1-3; the match to TRBD1 covers 9 bases. This CDR3 has 16 residues. Germline CDR1 reads ENHRY; CDR2 reads SYGVKD. Germline trimming cut 2 bases from V and 4 bases from J; bases unmatched to any gene: 6. The DNA for the CDR3 is TGTGCCATCAGTGAGCCTAACAGGGGGCACGGAAACACCATATATTTT. Residues: CAISEPNRGHGNTIYF.

The J gene is TRBJ1-1, the V gene TRBV19, with no clear D. Trimming shortened V by 2 bases and J by 1 base, and 11 bases separated the two germline ends. The CDR3 has 15 amino acids. Germline V gives CDR1 LNHDA, CDR2 SQIVND (reference sequence). The CDR3 is CASSISRLSNTEAFF. As DNA, the CDR3 is TGTGCCAGTAGTATATCGAGGTTGTCGAACACTGAAGCTTTCTTT.

The rearrangement joins TRBV7-6 to TRBJ2-5; the match to TRBD1 covers 7 bases. The CDR3 has 14 amino acids. Germline assignment: CDR1 SGHVS and CDR2 FNYEAQ. V was pared by 5 bases and J by 5 bases, with 8 bases of the junction left unmatched. CDR3 sequence (DNA): TGTGCCAGCAGCGGAAGAAGGGGGCCGGAGACCCAGTACTTC. It specifies CASSGRRGPETQYF. Supplemented by reference TRBV7-6 and TRBJ2-5, the full variable domain reads GAGVSQSPRYKVTKRGQDVALRCDPISGHVSLYWYRQALGQGPEFLTYFNYEAQQDKSGLPNDRFSAERPEGSISTLTIQRTEQRDSAMYRCASSGRRGPETQYFGPGTRLLVL.

The V call is TRBV6-1, the J call TRBJ2-7, with 8 bases lining up with TRBD2. The germline V gene has CDR1 MNHNS and CDR2 SASEGT. There are 15 residues in the CDR3. After removal of 2 bases from V and 4 bases from J, the junction contained 7 bases not matched to a gene. This CDR3 is CASSETSGGFYEQYF. The CDR3 DNA sequence: TGTGCCAGCAGTGAAACCTCGGGGGGGTTTTACGAGCAGTACTTC.

The V and J genes are TRBV30 and TRBJ1-3; D remains unclear. The CDR3 loop spans 13 amino acids. Trimming took off 0 bases at V and 4 bases at J, with 7 bases between the two ends. From germline, CDR1 is GTSNPN and CDR2 SVGIG (reference sequence). The CDR3 nucleotides read TGTGCCTGGAGTGTAGCAGGAGGAAACACCATATATTTT. This gives the protein CAWSVAGGNTIYF.

V usage is TRBV28 and J usage is TRBJ1-2; TRBD1 agrees at 7 bases. With 9 bases clipped from V and 7 bases from J, the junction kept 20 bases outside the gene matches. The CDR3 is made up of 16 amino acids. Per germline, CDR1 MDHEN and CDR2 SYDVKM. The CDR3 spells CASIVGSTAQGGGYTF. The DNA of the CDR3 is TGTGCCAGTATTGTCGGTTCCACCGCGCAGGGGGGTGGCTACACCTTC.

This clone was counted once. This chain connects TRBV7-2 to TRBJ2-1; D may be TRBD2 (7 bases). Between the trimmed V and J ends, which lost 5 bases and 6 bases, there was a span of 14 bases. Germline assignment: CDR1 SGHTA and CDR2 FQGNSA. CDR3 size: 14 residues. The CDR3 DNA is TGTGCCAGCAGCGGATACAGGGAGGGCAATGAGCAGTTCTTC. Translated: CASSGYREGNEQFF.

This clone was observed a few times. The chain uses TRBV5-1 and TRBJ1-1; 10 bases agree with TRBD1. The CDR3 covers 15 residues. The J segment lost 0 bases and the V segment lost 4 bases, leaving 3 bases of the junction unmatched. Germline V gives CDR1 SGHRS, CDR2 YFSETQ. The DNA of the CDR3 is TGCGCCAGCAGCGTAGGGACAGGGGTGAACACTGAAGCTTTCTTT. Encoded protein: CASSVGTGVNTEAFF.

The chain combines TRBV3-1 (or the pseudogene TRBV3-2) with TRBJ1-2; 7 positions match TRBD1. Germline lookup yields CDR1 LGHDT and CDR2 YNNKEL (reference sequence). V was clipped by 6 bases and J by 5 bases; unmatched bases: 6. CDR3 size: 13 residues. DNA of the CDR3: TGTGCCAGCAGTCCGGGACAGCATTATGGCTACACCTTC. This encodes CASSPGQHYGYTF.

This clone was observed once. The V call is TRBV4-3, the J call TRBJ1-2, with 8 bases aligning to TRBD1. The junction had 4 bases not matched to a gene; V was cut back by 0 bases and J by 4 bases. This CDR3 region has 15 residues. Germline V gene sequence: CDR1 LGHNA, CDR2 YSLEER. The CDR3 region is CASSQDRGLFYGYTF. As DNA, the CDR3 is TGCGCCAGCAGCCAAGACAGGGGGCTCTTCTATGGCTACACCTTC.

The J gene is TRBJ2-5, the V gene TRBV21-1; TRBD2, the table's D call, was not compared with the DNA. TRBV21-1 is described as a pseudogene. The length of the CDR3 is 14 residues. CDR3: CAMRRLSWSETQYF. CDR3 nucleotide sequence: TGTGCCATGCGCCGGCTTAGCTGGTCGGAGACCCAGTACTTC.